This TCR beta chain was sequenced in a study of blood T cell repertoires in COVID-19. TCRdb's copy holds only in-frame clones and misses some; the assay was immunoSEQ multiplex PCR. The sample has about 270,000 clones; 86% are singletons. Sequenced material: peripheral blood. The sequence came from a woman between 65 and 79 years old with COVID-19, enrolled during active disease.

The CDR3 is CASSSSGTTYNEQFF. In DNA, the CDR3 is TGTGCCAGCAGCTCCTCCGGGACAACATACAATGAGCAGTTCTTC. This sequence joins TRBV7-2 and TRBJ2-1, with TRBD1 as a possible D gene (6 bases). Germline-derived CDR1 and CDR2 are SGHTA and FQGNSA. The CDR3 length is 15 residues. Deletions cut 4 bases from V and 4 bases from J, with 14 bases between.